This TCR beta chain was sequenced in a study of blood T cells in healthy people across ages. Points from the study as a whole: A strong correlation was found between TCR beta diversity and the percentage of naive T cells. Expanded clonotype changes were possibly confounded by unknown donor CMV status.

The CDR3 consists of 14 residues. Germline V gene lookup returns CDR1 SGHVS and CDR2 FQNEAQ. Trimming removed 5 bases at V and 0 bases at J, with 11 bases between. This clonotype was counted between two and nine times. Its target is not known. It was with a sample-barcoded 5' primer and a J-beta primer mix that a second PCR of about 6 to 12 cycles was run. Every cDNA molecule bore a tag from a template-switch adaptor containing 12 random nucleotides. TCRdb reprocessed the 5' RACE reads via MiXCR and lists one record per CDR3 protein. This table holds 1,300,000 or so distinct CDR3 sequences, around 59% found once.

The sample was blood. The clonotype was recovered from a man aged 18 to 30 in good health. This chain joins TRBV7-8 and TRBJ2-7; maybe TRBD1 (6 bases). CDR3 sequence: CASSRDTSSYEQYF. The CDR3 DNA follows: TGTGCCAGCAGCCGGGACACGAGCTCCTACGAGCAGTACTTC.